One TCR beta chain is described in this entry. This sample was included in a study of blood T cell repertoires in COVID-19. Overall study context: Material from acute and convalescent COVID-19 was sourced from the United States, Italy and Spain.

Repertoires were generated with immunoSEQ multiplex PCR, while TCRdb's copy carries only in-frame clones and drops some. The sample lists 250,000 to 350,000 clones; approximately 84% were seen once. V lost 2 bases, J lost 4 bases, and 4 bases lay in between. The germline V gene encodes CDR1 KGHDR and CDR2 SFDVKD. The CDR3 is 12 residues long. V gene TRBV24-1 combines with J gene TRBJ1-2, with D unclear. This clonotype was obtained from a human donor with COVID-19, enrolled during active disease. The donor label of this sample is uncertain. The material sequenced was peripheral blood. Here the CDR3 reads CATSDYGYGYTF. CDR3 nucleotide sequence: TGTGCCACCAGTGATTACGGCTATGGCTACACCTTC.